The clone carrying this T cell receptor beta chain was detected only a few times. Its antigen is as yet unknown. A junction boundary mismatches the germline segment, possibly from a read error. TCRB transcripts that were expressed got sequenced, as all of the isolated RNA had been reverse transcribed. Some clones are missing from TCRdb's copy, which holds only in-frame ones; the method was immunoSEQ multiplex PCR. The sample yields some 150,000 clones, 10% to 15% seen once. This entry belongs to a study of beta chain features in type 1 diabetes. Study results and caveats: Junctions at VDJ sites from type 1 diabetes patients had fewer insertions and more deletions. Patients with Type 1 diabetes showed moderately but significantly shorter TCRB CDR3s in all four CD4+ subsets.

From germline, CDR1 is GTSNPN and CDR2 SVGIG (reference sequence). This CDR3 region has 13 residues. The receptor was isolated from a man aged 18 to 35 with type 1 diabetes. This chain joins TRBV30 and TRBJ1-2, with TRBD1 matching 8 bases. The sample taken for sequencing was central memory CD4+ T cells from blood. The CDR3 nucleotides are TGTGCCGGGAGTGTACAGGGGGACTATGGCTACACCTTC. The encoded protein is CAGSVQGDYGYTF.